Following are 10 T cell receptor gamma chains from one sample sequenced in a study of gamma delta lymphoproliferative disorders and STAT genes. TCRdb used CATT to re-call clones from the multiplex PCR reads. Of 550 to 700 gamma-chain clones listed, approximately 15% are singletons. The receptor sequences were amplified from genomic DNA of peripheral blood mononuclear cells. Material: blood. The receptors stem from a human donor in good health.

This clone is categorized as medium-sized (0.01 to 0.1%). The chain employs TRGV8 and TRGJ1 or TRGJ2. The J gene, missing from TCRdb, was assigned here through DNA to germline matching. Germline V gives CDR1 VENAVY, CDR2 YDSYNSRV. The J segment lost 8 bases and the V segment lost 5 bases, leaving 6 bases of the junction unmatched. This CDR3 is 11 amino acids long. The CDR3 nucleotides read TGTGCCACCTGGGTCGCGGATAAGAAACTCTTT. Protein product: CATWVADKKLF.

This clone is large. Other DNA sequences in the sample encode the same CDR3. This chain links TRGV2 with TRGJ1 or TRGJ2. TCRdb carries no J gene annotation; the J gene was assigned here by matching the DNA with germline. The junction had 3 bases not matched to a gene; V was cut back by 0 bases and J by 7 bases. Germline V CDR1 and CDR2: EGSNGY, YDSYNSKV. The CDR3 runs to 12 residues. The CDR3 here is CATWDGRYKKLF. The CDR3 DNA reads as TGTGCCACCTGGGACGGGCGGTATAAGAAACTCTTT.

Sample share makes this clone large (0.1 to 1%). The chain joins TRGV2 to TRGJP2. TCRdb gives no J gene; it was assigned here by matching the DNA to germline. This CDR3 has 15 residues. J lost 3 bases, V lost 1 base, and 5 bases had no gene match. Germline V gives CDR1 EGSNGY, CDR2 YDSYNSKV. The CDR3 region has the DNA TGTGCCACCTGGGACGGCTCGTGTAGTGATTGGATCAAGACGTTT. Translated: CATWDGSCSDWIKTF.

By its share, this clone is large. The genes are TRGV10 and TRGJP1. Since TCRdb gives no J gene, matching the DNA to germline was used here to assign it. TRGV10 is known as an ORF, though its function is uncertain. The CDR3 consists of 14 residues. The trim removed 12 bases at V and 0 bases at J, leaving 8 bases unmatched. In nucleotides, the CDR3 is TGTGCTGCAAACGTTGATACCACTGGTTGGTTCAAGATATTT. Residues: CAANVDTTGWFKIF.

The chain employs TRGV5 and TRGJ1 or TRGJ2. Assignment of the J gene here rests on matching the DNA to germline, because TCRdb gives none. The trim removed 6 bases at V and 4 bases at J, leaving 9 bases unmatched. CDR1 and CDR2 (germline): VINAFY, YDVSNSKD. The CDR3 is 13 residues long. CDR3 in DNA: TGTGCCACCTGGACGCAATCCTATTATAAGAAACTCTTT. Protein: CATWTQSYYKKLF.

This clone rates as large. The rearrangement joins TRGV3 to TRGJ1 or TRGJ2. As TCRdb names no J gene, one was assigned here on the basis of a DNA match to germline. V gave up 0 bases and J gave up 4 bases; unmatched junction bases: 3. This CDR3 contains 13 residues. CDR1 is VTNTFY and CDR2 is YDVSTARD in the germline V gene (reference sequence). CDR3 DNA: TGTGCCACCTGGGACAGGCCCTATTATAAGAAACTCTTT. Its translation: CATWDRPYYKKLF.

By share, this clone ranks as large. This chain uses TRGV2 with TRGJP2. The J gene was not available in TCRdb and was assigned here by matching the DNA to germline segments. This CDR3 spans 11 amino acids. Germline V CDR1 and CDR2: EGSNGY, YDSYNSKV. J gave up 16 bases and V 0 bases, and 5 bases lay outside the gene matches. In DNA form, the CDR3 reads TGTGCCACCTGGGACGGGCAGGACAAGACGTTT. Its translation: CATWDGQDKTF.

By its share, this clone is medium-sized (0.01 to 0.1%). The V and J genes are TRGV8 and TRGJ1 or TRGJ2. The J gene, not given by TCRdb, was assigned here from a germline match of the nucleotide sequence. This CDR3 is 11 amino acids long. Germline trimming cut 1 base from V and 7 bases from J; bases unmatched to any gene: 1. Germline CDR1 is VENAVY and CDR2 is YDSYNSRV. CDR3 in amino acids: CATWDSYKKLF. Here the CDR3 DNA reads TGTGCCACCTGGGATAGCTATAAGAAACTCTTT.

By proportion, this clone is large. The chain couples TRGV10 to TRGJP1. No J gene is reported in TCRdb; it was inferred here by comparing the DNA with germline. TRGV10 is recorded as an ORF, its role being uncertain. J gave up 0 bases and V 8 bases, and 13 bases lay outside the gene matches. The length of the CDR3 is 17 residues. The CDR3 reads CAAWVGAQYTTGWFKIF. CDR3 nucleotides: TGTGCTGCGTGGGTTGGGGCCCAATATACCACTGGTTGGTTCAAGATATTT.

In its sample, this clone ranks as medium-sized. V is TRGV9 and J is TRGJ1 or TRGJ2. TCRdb offers no J gene call, so here the DNA was matched to germline to obtain one. V was clipped by 3 bases and J by 2 bases; unmatched bases: 7. The CDR3 runs to 14 residues. In germline, CDR1 is GITISATS, CDR2 ISYDGTV (reference sequence). CDR3 protein: CALWEFSHYYKKLF. The CDR3 DNA is TGTGCCTTGTGGGAGTTCTCTCATTATTATAAGAAACTCTTT.